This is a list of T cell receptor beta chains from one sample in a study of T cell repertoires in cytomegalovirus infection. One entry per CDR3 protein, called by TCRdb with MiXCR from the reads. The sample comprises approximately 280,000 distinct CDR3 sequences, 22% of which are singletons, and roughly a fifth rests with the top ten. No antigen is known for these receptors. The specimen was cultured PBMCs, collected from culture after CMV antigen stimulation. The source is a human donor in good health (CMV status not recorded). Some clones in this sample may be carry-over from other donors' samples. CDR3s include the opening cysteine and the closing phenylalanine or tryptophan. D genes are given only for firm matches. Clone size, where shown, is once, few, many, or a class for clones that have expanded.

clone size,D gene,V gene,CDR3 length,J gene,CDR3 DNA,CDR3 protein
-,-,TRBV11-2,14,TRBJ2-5,TGTGCCAGCAGCCCCTTGGGCATTTTAGAGACCCAGTACTTC,CASSPLGILETQYF
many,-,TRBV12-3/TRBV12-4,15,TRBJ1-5,TGTGCCAGCAGTTTAGAGCGGGCCCCAGGTCAGCCCCAGCATTTT,CASSLERAPGQPQHF
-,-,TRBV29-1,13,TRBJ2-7,TGCAGCGTTGAAGCGGAAAACTCCTACGAGCAGTACTTC,CSVEAENSYEQYF
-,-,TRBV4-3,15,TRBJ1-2,TGCGCCAGCAGCCAAGATGTAAGGGGGGACTATGGCTACACCTTC,CASSQDVRGDYGYTF
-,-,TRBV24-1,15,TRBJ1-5,TGTGCCACCAGTGATTCCCGGGCGGGGATCCAGCCCCAGCATTTT,CATSDSRAGIQPQHF
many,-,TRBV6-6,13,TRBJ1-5,TGTGCCAGCAGTTACGGTCGCTATCAGCCCCAGCATTTT,CASSYGRYQPQHF
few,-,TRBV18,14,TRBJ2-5,TGTGCCAGCTCACCACCGGGGGCCAGATGGACCCAGTACTTC,CASSPPGARWTQYF
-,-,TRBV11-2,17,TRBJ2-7,TGTGCCAGCAGCTTGAACCCGACCGTGCCCGGCTCCTACGAGCAGTACTTC,CASSLNPTVPGSYEQYF
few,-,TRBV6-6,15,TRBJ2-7,TGTGCCAGCAGTGAGGGGGGGGAGGCTCCTTACGAGCAGTACTTC,CASSEGGEAPYEQYF
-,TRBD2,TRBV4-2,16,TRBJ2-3,TGTGCCAGCAGCCACGCCGGGGGGAGTCAGGCAGATACGCAGTATTTT,CASSHAGGSQADTQYF
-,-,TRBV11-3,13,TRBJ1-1,TGTGCCAGCGTAGGCCGACTCAACACTGAAGCTTTCTTT,CASVGRLNTEAFF
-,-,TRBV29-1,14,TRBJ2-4,TGCAGCGTTGATTCAGGGAAGCAAAAAAACATTCAGTACTTC,CSVDSGKQKNIQYF
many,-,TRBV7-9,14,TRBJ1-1,TGTGCCAGCAGCGGGGGGGGAAGGAACACTGAAGCTTTCTTT,CASSGGGRNTEAFF
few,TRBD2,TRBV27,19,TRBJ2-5,TGTGCCAGCAGTTTACACCCCCTTAGACTAGCGGGAGGGCAGGAGACCCAGTACTTC,CASSLHPLRLAGGQETQYF
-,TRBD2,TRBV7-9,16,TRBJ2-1,TGTGCCAGCAGCTCCACGACTAGCGGGAGTAATAGGGACCTGTTCTTC,CASSSTTSGSNRDLFF
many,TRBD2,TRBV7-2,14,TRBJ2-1,TGTGCCAGCAGCTTAACTAGCGGAGCCAATGAGCAGTTCTTC,CASSLTSGANEQFF
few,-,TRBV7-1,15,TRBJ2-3,TGTGCCAGCAGCCCCAGGGGCGCTGGAACAGATACGCAGTATTTT,CASSPRGAGTDTQYF
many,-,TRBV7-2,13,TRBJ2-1,TGTGCCAGCAGCCGGGACCCCAACAATGAGCAGTTCTTC,CASSRDPNNEQFF
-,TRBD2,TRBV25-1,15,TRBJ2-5,TGTGCCAGCAGTGATCTAGCGGGCACAAAAGAGACCCAGTACTTC,CASSDLAGTKETQYF
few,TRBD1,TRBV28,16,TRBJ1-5,TGTGCCAGCAGTTACACAGGGGCTGCAAAGGTAGGGCCCCAGCATTTT,CASSYTGAAKVGPQHF
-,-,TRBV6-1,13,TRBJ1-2,TGTGCCAGCAGTGAAGCGCGGGGATATGGCTACACCTTC,CASSEARGYGYTF
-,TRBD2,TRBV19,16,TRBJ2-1,TGTGCCAGTAGTATGGGGGGTGCTAGCGGGATGAATGAGCAGTTCTTC,CASSMGGASGMNEQFF
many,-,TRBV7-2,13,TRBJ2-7,TGTGCCAGCAGCCCCGACCGAGGGTACGAGCAGTACTTC,CASSPDRGYEQYF
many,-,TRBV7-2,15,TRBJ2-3,TGTGCCAGCAGCTTATCTGGAGCCCGCACAGATACGCAGTATTTT,CASSLSGARTDTQYF
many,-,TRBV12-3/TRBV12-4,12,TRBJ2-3,TGTGCCAGCAGTTGGATCCCAGATACGCAGTATTTT,CASSWIPDTQYF
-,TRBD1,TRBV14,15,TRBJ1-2,TGTGCCAGCAGCCAAGATCGGACAGGGTCTTTTGGCTACACCTTC,CASSQDRTGSFGYTF
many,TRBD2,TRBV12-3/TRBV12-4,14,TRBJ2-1,TGTGCCAGCAGCCCTAGCGGGAGTCGGAATGAGCAGTTCTTC,CASSPSGSRNEQFF
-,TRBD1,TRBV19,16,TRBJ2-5,TGTGCCAGTAGTGACAGGGCAGGGGGATTCCAAGAGACCCAGTACTTC,CASSDRAGGFQETQYF
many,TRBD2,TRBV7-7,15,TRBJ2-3,TGTGCTAGCAGCGCGGGACTAGGGGGCACAGATACGCAGTATTTT,CASSAGLGGTDTQYF
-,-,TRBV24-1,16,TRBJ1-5,TGTGCCACCAGTGATAATACGGGTTATCGGAATCAGCCCCAGCATTTT,CATSDNTGYRNQPQHF
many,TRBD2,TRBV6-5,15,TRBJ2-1,TGTGCCAGCAGTTACAAGGCTAGCGGGAGGGGTGAGCAGTTCTTC,CASSYKASGRGEQFF
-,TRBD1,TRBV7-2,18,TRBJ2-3,TGTGCCAGCAGCTTAAATCCTGTGGGACAGGTCCCCACAGATACGCAGTATTTT,CASSLNPVGQVPTDTQYF
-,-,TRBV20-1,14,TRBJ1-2,TGCAGTGCTAGAATAGCCACTCGGGTCTATGGCTACACCTTC,CSARIATRVYGYTF
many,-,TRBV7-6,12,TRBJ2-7,TGTGCCAGCAGCTTAGACAACTACGAGCAGTACTTC,CASSLDNYEQYF
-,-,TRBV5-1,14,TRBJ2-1,TGCGCCAGCAGCTTGATTGCCGTTCCCAATGAGCAGTTCTTC,CASSLIAVPNEQFF
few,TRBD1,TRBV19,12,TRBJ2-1,TGTGCCAGTAGTCCCCGGGACAGCGAGCAGTTCTTC,CASSPRDSEQFF
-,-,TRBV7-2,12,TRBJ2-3,TGTGCCAGCAGCTTAAGTACAGATGCGCAGTATTTT,CASSLSTDAQYF
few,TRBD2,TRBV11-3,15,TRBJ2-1,TGTGCCAGCAGCCCAGGGAGGGGTTCCTACAATGAGCAGTTCTTC,CASSPGRGSYNEQFF
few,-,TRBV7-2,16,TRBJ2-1,TGTGCCAGCAGCTTAGCGCTTGTGGGAGGCTACAATGAGCAGTTCTTC,CASSLALVGGYNEQFF
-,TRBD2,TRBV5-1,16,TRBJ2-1,TGCGCCAGCAGCTTTAGCGGGAGCACGTCCTACAATGAGCAGTTCTTC,CASSFSGSTSYNEQFF
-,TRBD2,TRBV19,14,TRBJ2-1,TGTGCCAGTAGGCCGGGAGGGCCTGGAGGTGAGCAGTTCTTC,CASRPGGPGGEQFF
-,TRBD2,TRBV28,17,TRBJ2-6,TGTGCCAGCAGTCCCGGACTAGCGGGATATGGGGCCAACGTCCTGACTTTC,CASSPGLAGYGANVLTF
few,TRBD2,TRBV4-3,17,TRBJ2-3,TGCGCCAGCAGCCAATTTAGCGGGAGGCGCGGCACAGATACGCAGTATTTT,CASSQFSGRRGTDTQYF
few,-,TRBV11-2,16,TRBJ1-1,TGTGCCAGCAGCTTAGGAAGAGGGGGGCGAAGCACTGAAGCTTTCTTT,CASSLGRGGRSTEAFF
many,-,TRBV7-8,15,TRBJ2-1,TGTGCCAGCAGCTTAGCGCAAGGGACCCAGACGGAGCAGTTCTTC,CASSLAQGTQTEQFF
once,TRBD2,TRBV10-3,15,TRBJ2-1,TGTGCCATCATGGAACCGGGACTAGCGGGCTATGAGCAGTTCTTC,CAIMEPGLAGYEQFF
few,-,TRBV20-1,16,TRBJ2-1,TGCAGTGCGCAGACCGGAGCGGGTCATATTTACAATGAGCAGTTCTTC,CSAQTGAGHIYNEQFF
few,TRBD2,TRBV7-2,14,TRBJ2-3,TGTGCCAGCAGGACTAGCGGGAGATTAGATACGCAGTATTTT,CASRTSGRLDTQYF
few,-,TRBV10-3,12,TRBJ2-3,TGTGCCATCAGCCGCAGGGCAGATACGCAGTATTTT,CAISRRADTQYF
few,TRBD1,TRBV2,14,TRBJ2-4,TGTGCCAGCAGCCTCAGGACAGGGGAAAACATTCAGTACTTC,CASSLRTGENIQYF
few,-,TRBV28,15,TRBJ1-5,TGTGCCAGCAGTCTTCCGGGACTACAGGATCAGCCCCAGCATTTT,CASSLPGLQDQPQHF
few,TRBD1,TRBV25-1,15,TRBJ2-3,TGTGCCAGCACCTGGGCCGGCAGGGGGACAGATACGCAGTATTTT,CASTWAGRGTDTQYF